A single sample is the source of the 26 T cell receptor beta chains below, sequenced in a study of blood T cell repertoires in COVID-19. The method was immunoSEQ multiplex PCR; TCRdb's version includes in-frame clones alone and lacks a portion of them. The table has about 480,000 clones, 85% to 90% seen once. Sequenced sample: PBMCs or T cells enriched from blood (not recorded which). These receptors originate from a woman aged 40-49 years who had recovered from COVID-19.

As DNA, the CDR3 is TGTGCCAGCGAGGGACAGATAAAATACCAAGAGACCCAGTACTTC. It translates to CASEGQIKYQETQYF. The chain joins TRBV28 to TRBJ2-5, with 7 nucleotides matching TRBD1. Losses at the gene ends were 8 bases for V and 0 bases for J; bases not matched to a gene: 9. The germline V gene encodes CDR1 MDHEN and CDR2 SYDVKM. This CDR3 spans 15 amino acids.

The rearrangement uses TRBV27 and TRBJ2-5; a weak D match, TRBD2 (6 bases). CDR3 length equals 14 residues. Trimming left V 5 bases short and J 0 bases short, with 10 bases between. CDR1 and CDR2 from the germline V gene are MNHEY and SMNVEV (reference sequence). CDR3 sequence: CASSARRDQETQYF. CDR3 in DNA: TGTGCCAGCAGTGCAAGGAGGGACCAAGAGACCCAGTACTTC.

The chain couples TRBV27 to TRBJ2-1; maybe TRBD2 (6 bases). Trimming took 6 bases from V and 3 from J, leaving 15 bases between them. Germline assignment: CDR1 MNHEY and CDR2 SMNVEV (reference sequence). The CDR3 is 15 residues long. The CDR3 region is CASRMRHGGYNEQFF. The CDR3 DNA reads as TGTGCCAGCAGAATGCGGCACGGGGGCTACAATGAGCAGTTCTTC.

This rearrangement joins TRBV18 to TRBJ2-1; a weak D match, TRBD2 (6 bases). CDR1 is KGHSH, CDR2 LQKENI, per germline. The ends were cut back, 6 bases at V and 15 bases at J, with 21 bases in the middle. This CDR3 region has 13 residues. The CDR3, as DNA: TGTGCCAGCTCTACACTATCGGAGGGGCGGTGGTTCTTC. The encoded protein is CASSTLSEGRWFF.

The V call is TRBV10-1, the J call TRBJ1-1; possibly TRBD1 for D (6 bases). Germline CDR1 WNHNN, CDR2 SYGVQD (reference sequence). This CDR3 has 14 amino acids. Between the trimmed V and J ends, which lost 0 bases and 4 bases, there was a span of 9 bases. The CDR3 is CASSESRTATEAFF. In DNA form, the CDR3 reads TGCGCCAGCAGTGAGTCGCGGACAGCCACTGAAGCTTTCTTT.

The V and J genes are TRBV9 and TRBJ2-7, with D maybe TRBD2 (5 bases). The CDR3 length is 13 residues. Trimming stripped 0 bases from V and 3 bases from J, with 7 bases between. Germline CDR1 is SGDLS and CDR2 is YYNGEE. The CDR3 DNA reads TGTGCCAGCAGCGTAGGCGGGTTCTACGAGCAGTACTTC. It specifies CASSVGGFYEQYF.

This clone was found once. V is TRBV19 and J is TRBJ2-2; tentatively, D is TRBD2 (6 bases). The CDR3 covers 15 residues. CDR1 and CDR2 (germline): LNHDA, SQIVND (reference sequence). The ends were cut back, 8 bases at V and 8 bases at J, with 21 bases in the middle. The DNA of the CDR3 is TGTGCCAGTGAGGGCGGCCTAGCGAAGGGGGGGGAGCTGTTTTTT. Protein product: CASEGGLAKGGELFF.

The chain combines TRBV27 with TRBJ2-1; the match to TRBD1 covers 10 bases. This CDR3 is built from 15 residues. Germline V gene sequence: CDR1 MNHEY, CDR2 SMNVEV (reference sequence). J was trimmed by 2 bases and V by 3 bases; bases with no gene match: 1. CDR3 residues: CASSFGTGAYNEQFF. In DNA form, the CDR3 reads TGTGCCAGCAGTTTCGGGACAGGGGCCTACAATGAGCAGTTCTTC.

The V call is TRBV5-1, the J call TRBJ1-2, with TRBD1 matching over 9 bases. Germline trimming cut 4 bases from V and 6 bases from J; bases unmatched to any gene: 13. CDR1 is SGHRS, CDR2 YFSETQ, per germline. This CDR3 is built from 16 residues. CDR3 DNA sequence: TGCGCCAGCAGCCCACGCACTCCGGGACAGGGAGATGGCTACACCTTC. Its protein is CASSPRTPGQGDGYTF.

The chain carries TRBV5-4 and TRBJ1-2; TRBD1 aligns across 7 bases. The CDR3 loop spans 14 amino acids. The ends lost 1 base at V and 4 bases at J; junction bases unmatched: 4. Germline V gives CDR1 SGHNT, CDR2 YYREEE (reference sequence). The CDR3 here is CASSLTGQIYGYTF. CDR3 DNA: TGTGCCAGCAGCTTGACGGGACAGATCTATGGCTACACCTTC.

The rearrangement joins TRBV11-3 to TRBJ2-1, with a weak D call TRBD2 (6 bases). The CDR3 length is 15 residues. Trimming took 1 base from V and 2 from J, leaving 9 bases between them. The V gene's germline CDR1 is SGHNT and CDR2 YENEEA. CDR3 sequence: CASSLGTSPYNEQFF. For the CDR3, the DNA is TGTGCCAGCAGCTTAGGTACTAGCCCCTACAATGAGCAGTTCTTC.

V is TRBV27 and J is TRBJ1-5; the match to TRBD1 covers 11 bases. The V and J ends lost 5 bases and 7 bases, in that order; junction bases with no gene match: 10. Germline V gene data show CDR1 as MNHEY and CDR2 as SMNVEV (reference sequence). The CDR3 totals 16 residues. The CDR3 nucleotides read TGTGCCAGCAGTCCCCGGACAGGGGGCGCAGGACAGCCCCAGCATTTT. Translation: CASSPRTGGAGQPQHF.

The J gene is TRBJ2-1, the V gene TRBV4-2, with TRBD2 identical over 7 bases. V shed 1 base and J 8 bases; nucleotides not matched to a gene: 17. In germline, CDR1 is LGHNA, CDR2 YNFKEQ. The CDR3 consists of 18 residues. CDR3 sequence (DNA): TGTGCCAGCAGCCAAGCCTCACTTGGGGAGCGGGGACGGGATGAGCAGTTCTTC. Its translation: CASSQASLGERGRDEQFF.

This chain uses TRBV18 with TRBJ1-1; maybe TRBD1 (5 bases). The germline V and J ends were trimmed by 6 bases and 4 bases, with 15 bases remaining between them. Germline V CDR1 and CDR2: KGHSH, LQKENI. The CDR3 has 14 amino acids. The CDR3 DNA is TGTGCCAGCTCCACCGGCGGGGCTAGCACTGAAGCTTTCTTT. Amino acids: CASSTGGASTEAFF.

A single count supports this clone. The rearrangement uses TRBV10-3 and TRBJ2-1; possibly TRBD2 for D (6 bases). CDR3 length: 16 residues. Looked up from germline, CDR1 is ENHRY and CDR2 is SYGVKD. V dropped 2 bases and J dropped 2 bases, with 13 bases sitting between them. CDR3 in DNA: TGTGCCATCAGTGAGGGGGCGGAGGGTACCTACAATGAGCAGTTCTTC. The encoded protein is CAISEGAEGTYNEQFF.

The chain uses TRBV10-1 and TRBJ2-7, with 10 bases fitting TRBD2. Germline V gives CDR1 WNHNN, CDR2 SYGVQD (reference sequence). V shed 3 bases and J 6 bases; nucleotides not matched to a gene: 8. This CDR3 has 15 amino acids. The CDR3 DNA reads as TGCGCCAGCAGTGATCAAGCGGGAGGGCCACTCGAGCAGTACTTC. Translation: CASSDQAGGPLEQYF.

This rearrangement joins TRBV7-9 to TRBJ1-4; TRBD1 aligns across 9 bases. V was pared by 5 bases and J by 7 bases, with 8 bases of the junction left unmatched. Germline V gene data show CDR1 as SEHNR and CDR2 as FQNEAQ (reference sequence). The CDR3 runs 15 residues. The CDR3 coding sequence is TGTGCCAGCAGCCCTAGGACAGGGGAAGGTGAAAAACTGTTTTTT. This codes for CASSPRTGEGEKLFF.

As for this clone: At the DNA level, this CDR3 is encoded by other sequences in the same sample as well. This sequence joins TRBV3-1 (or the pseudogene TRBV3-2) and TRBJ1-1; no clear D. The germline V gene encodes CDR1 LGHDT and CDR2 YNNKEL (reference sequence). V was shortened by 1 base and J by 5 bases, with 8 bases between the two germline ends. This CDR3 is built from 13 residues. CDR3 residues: CASSQVAGTEAFF. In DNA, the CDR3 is TGTGCCAGCAGCCAAGTCGCGGGTACTGAAGCTTTCTTT.

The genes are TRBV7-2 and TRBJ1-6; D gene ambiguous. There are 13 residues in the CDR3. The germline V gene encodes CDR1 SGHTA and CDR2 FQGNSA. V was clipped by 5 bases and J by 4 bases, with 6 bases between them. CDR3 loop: CASSGLYNSPLHF. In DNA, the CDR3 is TGTGCCAGCAGCGGCCTTTATAATTCACCCCTCCACTTT. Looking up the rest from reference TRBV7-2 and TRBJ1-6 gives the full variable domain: GAGVSQSPSNKVTEKGKDVELRCDPISGHTALYWYRQSLGQGLEFLIYFQGNSAPDKSGLPSDRFSAERTGGSVSTLTIQRTQQEDSAVYLCASSGLYNSPLHFGNGTRLTVT.

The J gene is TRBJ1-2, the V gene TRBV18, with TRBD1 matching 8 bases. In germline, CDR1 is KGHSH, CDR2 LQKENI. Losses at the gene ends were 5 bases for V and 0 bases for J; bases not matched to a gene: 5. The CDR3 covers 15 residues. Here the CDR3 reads CASSNGQGANYGYTF. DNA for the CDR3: TGTGCCAGCTCAAATGGACAGGGAGCTAACTATGGCTACACCTTC.

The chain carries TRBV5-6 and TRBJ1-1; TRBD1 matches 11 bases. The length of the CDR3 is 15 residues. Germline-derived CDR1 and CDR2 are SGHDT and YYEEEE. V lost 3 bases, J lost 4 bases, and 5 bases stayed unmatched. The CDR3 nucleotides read TGTGCCAGCAGCTCAGGACAGGGGGCCTTCACTGAAGCTTTCTTT. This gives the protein CASSSGQGAFTEAFF.

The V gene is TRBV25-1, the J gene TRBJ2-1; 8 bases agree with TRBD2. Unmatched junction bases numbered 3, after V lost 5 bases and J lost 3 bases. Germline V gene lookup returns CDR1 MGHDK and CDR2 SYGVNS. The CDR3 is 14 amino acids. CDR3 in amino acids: CASSRSGSYNEQFF. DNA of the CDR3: TGTGCCAGCAGTCGGAGCGGGAGCTACAATGAGCAGTTCTTC.

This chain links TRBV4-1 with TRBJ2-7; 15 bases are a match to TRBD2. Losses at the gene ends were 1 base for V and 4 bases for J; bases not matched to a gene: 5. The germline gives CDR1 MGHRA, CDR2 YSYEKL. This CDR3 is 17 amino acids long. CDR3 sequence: CASSQGTSGRAGYEQYF. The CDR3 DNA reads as TGCGCCAGCAGCCAAGGGACTAGCGGGAGGGCCGGGTACGAGCAGTACTTC.

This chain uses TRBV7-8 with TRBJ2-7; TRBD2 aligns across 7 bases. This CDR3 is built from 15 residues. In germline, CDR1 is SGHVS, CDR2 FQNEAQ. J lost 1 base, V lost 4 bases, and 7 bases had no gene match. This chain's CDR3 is CASSSGLVRSYEQYF. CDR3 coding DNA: TGTGCCAGCAGCTCCGGACTAGTTAGGTCCTACGAGCAGTACTTC.

The CDR3 nucleotides read TGTGCCAGCAGTGAAAGGGGGACGCCTGAGGGAGGCTACACCTTC. Protein: CASSERGTPEGGYTF. The chain links TRBV6-1 to TRBJ1-2; weak D call: TRBD1 (6 bases). The CDR3 length is 15 residues. V was cut by 2 bases and J by 8 bases, with 18 bases left in between. Germline loops: CDR1 MNHNS, CDR2 SASEGT.

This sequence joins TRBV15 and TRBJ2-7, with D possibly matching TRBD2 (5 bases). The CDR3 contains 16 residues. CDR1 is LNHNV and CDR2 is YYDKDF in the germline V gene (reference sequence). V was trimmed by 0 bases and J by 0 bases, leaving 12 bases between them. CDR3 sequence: CATSRDLRTFSYEQYF. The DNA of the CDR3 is TGTGCCACCAGCAGAGATCTGCGGACTTTCTCCTACGAGCAGTACTTC.